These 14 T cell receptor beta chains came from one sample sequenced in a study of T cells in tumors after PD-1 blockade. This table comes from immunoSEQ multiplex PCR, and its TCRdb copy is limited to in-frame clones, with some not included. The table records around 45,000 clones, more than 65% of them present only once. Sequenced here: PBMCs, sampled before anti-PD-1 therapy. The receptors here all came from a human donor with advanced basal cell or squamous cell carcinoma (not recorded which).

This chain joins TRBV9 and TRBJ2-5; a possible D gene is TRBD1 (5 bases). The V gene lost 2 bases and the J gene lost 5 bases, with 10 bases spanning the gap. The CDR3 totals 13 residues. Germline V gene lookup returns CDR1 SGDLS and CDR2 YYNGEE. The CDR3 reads CASSVQGRETQYF. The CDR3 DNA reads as TGTGCCAGCAGCGTCCAGGGCCGGGAGACCCAGTACTTC.

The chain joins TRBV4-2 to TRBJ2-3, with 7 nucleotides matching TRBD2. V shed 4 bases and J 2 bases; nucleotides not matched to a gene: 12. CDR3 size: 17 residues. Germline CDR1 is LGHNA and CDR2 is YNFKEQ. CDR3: CASSPRVERGPTDTQYF. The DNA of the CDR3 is TGTGCCAGCAGCCCGCGGGTCGAGCGGGGCCCCACAGATACGCAGTATTTT.

Here the CDR3 DNA reads TGTGCCAGCAGTCCCGCAGGGACTGCTGACTACGAGCAGTACTTC. Translation gives CASSPAGTADYEQYF. The chain uses TRBV28 and TRBJ2-7; D perhaps matches TRBD2 (6 bases). This CDR3 spans 15 amino acids. CDR1 MDHEN and CDR2 SYDVKM come from the germline V gene. The V gene lost 5 bases and the J gene lost 3 bases, with 17 bases spanning the gap.

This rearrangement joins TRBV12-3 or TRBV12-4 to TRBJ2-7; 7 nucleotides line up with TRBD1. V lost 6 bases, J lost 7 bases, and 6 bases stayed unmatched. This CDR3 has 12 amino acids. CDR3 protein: CASSLRQGEQYF. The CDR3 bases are TGTGCCAGCAGCCTTCGACAGGGAGAGCAGTACTTC.

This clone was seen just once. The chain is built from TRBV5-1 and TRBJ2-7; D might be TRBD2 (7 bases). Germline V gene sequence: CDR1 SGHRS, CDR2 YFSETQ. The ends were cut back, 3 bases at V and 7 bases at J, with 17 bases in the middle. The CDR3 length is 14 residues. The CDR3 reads CASSWGGDGQEQYF. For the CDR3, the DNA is TGCGCCAGCAGCTGGGGGGGTGACGGACAGGAGCAGTACTTC. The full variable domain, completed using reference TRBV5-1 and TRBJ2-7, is KAGVTQTPRYLIKTRGQQVTLSCSPISGHRSVSWYQQTPGQGLQFLFEYFSETQRNKGNFPGRFSGRQFSNSRSEMNVSTLELGDSALYLCASSWGGDGQEQYFGPGTRLTVT.

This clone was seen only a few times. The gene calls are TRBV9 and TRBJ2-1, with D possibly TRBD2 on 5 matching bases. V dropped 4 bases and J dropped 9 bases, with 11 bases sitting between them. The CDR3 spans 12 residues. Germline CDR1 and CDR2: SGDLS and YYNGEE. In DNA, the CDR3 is TGTGCCAGCAGCTTAGAACGGGGTGAGCAGTTCTTC. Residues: CASSLERGEQFF.

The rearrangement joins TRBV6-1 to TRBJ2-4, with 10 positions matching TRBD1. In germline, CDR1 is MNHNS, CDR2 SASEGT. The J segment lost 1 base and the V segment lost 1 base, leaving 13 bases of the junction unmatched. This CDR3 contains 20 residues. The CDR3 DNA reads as TGTGCCAGCAGTGAAGTGGGACAGGGGTCGATAACTCGGGCCAAAAACATTCAGTACTTC. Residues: CASSEVGQGSITRAKNIQYF.

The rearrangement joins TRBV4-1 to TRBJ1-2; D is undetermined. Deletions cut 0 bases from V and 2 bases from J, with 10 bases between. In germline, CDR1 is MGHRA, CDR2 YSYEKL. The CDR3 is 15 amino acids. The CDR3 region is CASSQEGRQNYGYTF. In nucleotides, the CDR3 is TGCGCCAGCAGCCAAGAGGGCAGACAAAACTATGGCTACACCTTC.

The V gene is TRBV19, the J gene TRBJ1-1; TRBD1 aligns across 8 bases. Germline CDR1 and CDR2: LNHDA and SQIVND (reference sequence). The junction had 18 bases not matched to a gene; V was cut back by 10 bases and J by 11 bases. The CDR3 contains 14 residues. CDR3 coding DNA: TGTGCCACCAACCCGGACAGGGACCTTCGGGGGGCTTTCTTT. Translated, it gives CATNPDRDLRGAFF.

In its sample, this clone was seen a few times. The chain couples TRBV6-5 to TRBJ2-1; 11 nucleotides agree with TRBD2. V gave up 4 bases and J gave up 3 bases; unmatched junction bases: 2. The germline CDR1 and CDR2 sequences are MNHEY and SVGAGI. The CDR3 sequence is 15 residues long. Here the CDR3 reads CASSSLAGDYNEQFF. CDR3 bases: TGTGCCAGCAGTTCACTAGCGGGGGACTACAATGAGCAGTTCTTC.

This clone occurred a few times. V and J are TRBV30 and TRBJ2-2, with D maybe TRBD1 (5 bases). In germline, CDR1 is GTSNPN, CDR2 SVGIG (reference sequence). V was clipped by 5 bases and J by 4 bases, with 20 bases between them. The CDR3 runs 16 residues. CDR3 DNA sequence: TGTGCCTGGGGTCTCCAGGGCCCCGGCGGCACCGGGGAGCTGTTTTTT. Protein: CAWGLQGPGGTGELFF.

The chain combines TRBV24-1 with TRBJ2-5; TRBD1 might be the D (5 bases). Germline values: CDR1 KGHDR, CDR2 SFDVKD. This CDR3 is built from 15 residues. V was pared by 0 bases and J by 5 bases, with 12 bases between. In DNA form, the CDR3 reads TGTGCCACCAGTGATTTGTCTGGGGCAGGGGAGACCCAGTACTTC. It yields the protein CATSDLSGAGETQYF.

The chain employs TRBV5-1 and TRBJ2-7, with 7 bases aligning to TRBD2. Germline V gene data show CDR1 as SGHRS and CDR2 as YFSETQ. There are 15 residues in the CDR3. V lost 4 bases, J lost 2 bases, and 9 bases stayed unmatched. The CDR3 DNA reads TGCGCCAGCAGCACCTCTAGCGGCACCCCCTACGAGCAGTACTTC. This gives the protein CASSTSSGTPYEQYF.

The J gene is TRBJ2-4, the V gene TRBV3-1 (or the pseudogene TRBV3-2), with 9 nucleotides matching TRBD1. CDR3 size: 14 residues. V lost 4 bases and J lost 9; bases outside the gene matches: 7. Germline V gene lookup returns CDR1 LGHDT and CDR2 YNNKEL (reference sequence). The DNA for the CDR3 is TGTGCCAGCAGCCCCCGGACAGGGGACAGCATTCAGTACTTC. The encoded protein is CASSPRTGDSIQYF.